These 22 T cell receptor beta chains share one sample of origin, sequenced in a study of blood T cell repertoires in COVID-19. Libraries were prepared by immunoSEQ multiplex PCR; TCRdb keeps only in-frame clonotypes and omits some of them. Of 210,000 or so clones in the sample, about 88% were seen once. The specimen sequenced was peripheral blood. These receptors came from a woman in her 40s who had recovered from COVID-19.

CDR3 in DNA: TGTGCCAGCAGCTTGGGGAACCGGCCGGGGACAGGGCCCCACGAGCAGTACTTC. Protein product: CASSLGNRPGTGPHEQYF. The chain links TRBV5-5 to TRBJ2-7; 9 bases are a match to TRBD1. The trim removed 0 bases at V and 5 bases at J, leaving 15 bases unmatched. CDR3 length: 18 amino acids. The germline V gene has CDR1 SGHKS and CDR2 YYEKEE (reference sequence).

The rearrangement joins TRBV11-2 to TRBJ2-3; 10 bases map to TRBD1. The CDR3 totals 15 residues. CDR1 SGHAT and CDR2 FQNNGV come from the germline V gene. Unmatched junction bases numbered 4, after V lost 3 bases and J lost 4 bases. The CDR3 protein is CASSLTGGGPDTQYF. For the CDR3, the DNA is TGTGCCAGCAGCTTGACAGGGGGCGGCCCAGATACGCAGTATTTT. Filled out from reference TRBV11-2 and TRBJ2-3, the complete variable domain reads EAGVAQSPRYKIIEKRQSVAFWCNPISGHATLYWYQQILGQGPKLLIQFQNNGVVDDSQLPKDRFSAERLKGVDSTLKIQPAKLEDSAVYLCASSLTGGGPDTQYFGPGTRLTVL.

The chain uses TRBV19 and TRBJ2-6; TRBD2 matches at 7 bases. The CDR3 contains 17 residues. Germline V gene lookup returns CDR1 LNHDA and CDR2 SQIVND (reference sequence). V lost 7 bases and J lost 0; bases outside the gene matches: 9. The CDR3 coding sequence is TGTGCCAGTACCTCAGCGGGAACCCTCTCTGGGGCCAACGTCCTGACTTTC. It is translated as CASTSAGTLSGANVLTF.

This clone has a single count. The gene calls are TRBV6-4 and TRBJ2-1, with 15 bases identical to TRBD2. Germline-derived CDR1 and CDR2 are MRHNA and SNTAGT. Losses at the gene ends were 4 bases for V and 3 bases for J; bases not matched to a gene: 1. The CDR3 consists of 16 residues. CDR3 sequence: CASSGGLAGGYNEQFF. CDR3 DNA: TGTGCCAGCAGTGGGGGACTAGCGGGAGGCTACAATGAGCAGTTCTTC.

V gene TRBV11-2 combines with J gene TRBJ2-2; 8 nucleotides agree with TRBD2. Germline trimming cut 6 bases from V and 0 bases from J; bases unmatched to any gene: 9. The CDR3 sequence is 17 residues long. Germline lookup yields CDR1 SGHAT and CDR2 FQNNGV. The CDR3: CASRRPGGAPNTGELFF. CDR3 coding DNA: TGTGCCAGCAGACGACCGGGGGGGGCCCCGAACACCGGGGAGCTGTTTTTT. Full variable domain (outside the CDR3, taken from reference TRBV11-2 and TRBJ2-2): EAGVAQSPRYKIIEKRQSVAFWCNPISGHATLYWYQQILGQGPKLLIQFQNNGVVDDSQLPKDRFSAERLKGVDSTLKIQPAKLEDSAVYLCASRRPGGAPNTGELFFGEGSRLTVL.

This chain links TRBV18 with TRBJ2-1; 12 bases match TRBD2. Trimming cost V 2 bases and J 7 bases; bases outside gene matches: 3. Germline assignment: CDR1 KGHSH and CDR2 LQKENI. The CDR3 consists of 15 residues. The DNA for the CDR3 is TGTGCCAGCTCACCAACTAGCGGGAGGACTAATGAGCAGTTCTTC. Translation gives CASSPTSGRTNEQFF.

The genes are TRBV21-1 and TRBJ2-3; TRBD2 is the table's D call, not checked against the DNA. TRBV21-1 counts as a pseudogene. CDR3 length: 20 amino acids. The CDR3 coding sequence is TGTGCCAGCAGCAAAGGGCAGGCTTTTGGGAGTCCCCCTCGCACAGATACGCAGTATTTT. Translating gives CASSKGQAFGSPPRTDTQYF.

The chain links TRBV27 to TRBJ1-6, with D unresolved. The CDR3 spans 17 residues. V was cut by 2 bases and J by 3 bases, with 14 bases left in between. Germline assignment: CDR1 MNHEY and CDR2 SMNVEV (reference sequence). The CDR3 DNA sequence: TGTGCCAGCAGTTTAGAGGTCCGCGGGCTCTATAATTCACCCCTCCACTTT. Amino acids: CASSLEVRGLYNSPLHF.

The rearrangement joins TRBV20-1 to TRBJ2-1; 8 bases are a match to TRBD2. The CDR3 covers 11 residues. Germline V gene sequence: CDR1 DFQATT, CDR2 SNEGSKA (reference sequence). The CDR3 DNA is TGCACCGCACAGAGCGGGAGCGAGCAGTTCTTC. It translates to CTAQSGSEQFF.

The chain links TRBV20-1 to TRBJ2-7, with D uncertain. Germline V gene lookup returns CDR1 DFQATT and CDR2 SNEGSKA (reference sequence). The CDR3 totals 11 residues. Trimming took off 1 base at V and 5 bases at J, with 6 bases between the two ends. The CDR3 nucleotides read TGCAGTGCTAGAGGGGCTCACGAGCAGTACTTC. Its protein is CSARGAHEQYF.

The CDR3 DNA reads TGCGCCAGCAGCTTCCGGGATTTCGAGCGCGGGGAGCTGTTTTTT. This gives the protein CASSFRDFERGELFF. The rearrangement uses TRBV5-1 and TRBJ2-2, with a weak D call TRBD2 (5 bases). The V and J ends lost 2 bases and 7 bases respectively, with 15 bases between them. Germline values: CDR1 SGHRS, CDR2 YFSETQ. The CDR3 is 15 amino acids.

In this sample, this clone turned up a few times. This chain connects TRBV6-2 or TRBV6-3 to TRBJ2-1, with 10 bases fitting TRBD2. V gave up 2 bases and J gave up 7 bases; unmatched junction bases: 5. The CDR3 sequence is 15 residues long. Germline CDR1 reads MNHEY; CDR2 reads SVGEGT. CDR3 amino acids: CASSYKLAGLNEQFF. CDR3 sequence (DNA): TGTGCCAGCAGTTACAAACTAGCGGGATTGAATGAGCAGTTCTTC.

The chain links TRBV19 to TRBJ1-1; D is uncertain. The length of the CDR3 is 17 residues. Germline V gene data show CDR1 as LNHDA and CDR2 as SQIVND (reference sequence). The ends were cut back, 4 bases at V and 5 bases at J, with 23 bases in the middle. CDR3 amino acids: CASSSGLFGRKRTEAFF. The CDR3 DNA is TGTGCCAGTAGTAGCGGGCTATTCGGGCGAAAGCGGACTGAAGCTTTCTTT.

The chain has TRBV29-1 and TRBJ2-1; 14 bases line up with TRBD2. The CDR3 loop spans 14 amino acids. Germline loops: CDR1 SQVTM, CDR2 ANQGSEA. The junction had 2 bases not matched to a gene; V was cut back by 4 bases and J by 6 bases. Written as DNA, the CDR3 is TGCAGCGTTGCCGGGACTAGCGGGAGCAATGAGCAGTTCTTC. Its protein product is CSVAGTSGSNEQFF.

This clone is a singleton in its sample. DNA for the CDR3: TGCGCCAGCAGCTTGGATCCGGGTGGGAGCACTGAAGCTTTCTTT. Translation gives CASSLDPGGSTEAFF. The chain joins TRBV5-1 to TRBJ1-1, with unresolved D. The V end lost 0 bases, the J end lost 4 bases, and 13 bases lay between the germline ends. This CDR3 spans 15 amino acids. Per germline, CDR1 SGHRS and CDR2 YFSETQ.

The gene calls are TRBV6-5 and TRBJ1-1, with unresolved D. V was cut by 3 bases and J by 5 bases, with 16 bases left in between. This CDR3 is built from 15 residues. Germline V gene data show CDR1 as MNHEY and CDR2 as SVGAGI. CDR3 in DNA: TGTGCCAGCAGTTATTTCCGAGGCTCGGGAACTGAAGCTTTCTTT. Translated: CASSYFRGSGTEAFF.

The chain links TRBV6-5 to TRBJ1-6; D possibly corresponds to TRBD1 (5 bases). The CDR3 totals 15 residues. V lost 7 bases and J lost 0, with 10 bases in between. Germline V gene sequence: CDR1 MNHEY, CDR2 SVGAGI. DNA for the CDR3: TGTGCCAGCAAAACAGGAAACTCCTATAATTCACCCCTCCACTTT. Protein product: CASKTGNSYNSPLHF.

This chain links TRBV19 with TRBJ2-7; 9 bases align to TRBD1. The CDR3 contains 15 residues. V dropped 0 bases and J dropped 3; count of bases not matched to a gene: 3. Germline V gene sequence: CDR1 LNHDA, CDR2 SQIVND (reference sequence). This chain's CDR3 is CASSIDDRGGYEQYF. Here the CDR3 DNA reads TGTGCCAGTAGTATAGACGACAGGGGGGGCTACGAGCAGTACTTC.

This clone was seen a few times. Additional DNA sequences in this sample encode the identical CDR3. The CDR3 sequence: CASSTTGDTEAFF. CDR3 bases: TGTGCCAGCAGTACCACAGGGGACACTGAAGCTTTCTTT. The V call is TRBV6-2 or TRBV6-3, the J call TRBJ1-1, with 7 bases identical to TRBD1. The CDR3 has 13 residues. V was pared by 5 bases and J by 3 bases, with 3 bases of the junction left unmatched. Germline lookup yields CDR1 MNHEY and CDR2 SVGEGT.

This clone is a singleton in its sample. The CDR3 coding sequence is TGTGCCAGCAGCTTGGGTCTAGCGAATGACCCCGGGGAGCTGTTTTTT. It translates to CASSLGLANDPGELFF. This chain joins TRBV5-4 and TRBJ2-2; possibly TRBD2 for D (6 bases). Looked up from germline, CDR1 is SGHNT and CDR2 is YYREEE (reference sequence). Trimming took 0 bases from V and 6 from J, leaving 15 bases between them. This CDR3 region has 16 residues.

This sequence joins TRBV30 and TRBJ2-1; D remains ambiguous. The V end was cut by 1 base, the J end by 14 bases, with 12 bases between. In germline, CDR1 is GTSNPN, CDR2 SVGIG (reference sequence). CDR3 length equals 11 residues. The CDR3 region is CAWSAIKEEFF. The CDR3 region has the DNA TGTGCCTGGAGTGCTATCAAAGAGGAGTTCTTC.

The chain joins TRBV3-1 (or the pseudogene TRBV3-2) to TRBJ2-1, with 7 bases lining up with TRBD2. The V gene end was trimmed by 4 bases and the J gene end by 12 bases; junction bases not matched to a gene: 6. The germline CDR1 and CDR2 sequences are LGHDT and YNNKEL (reference sequence). The CDR3 length is 12 residues. The CDR3 DNA reads as TGTGCCAGCAGCCTTAGCGGGTTTGGGCAGTTCTTC. Translation: CASSLSGFGQFF.